These 8 T cell receptor beta chains were sequenced from one sample in a study of blood T cell repertoires in COVID-19. Produced via immunoSEQ multiplex PCR; TCRdb's table is partial and in-frame only. The data contain over 200,000 clones, about 85% of them singletons. Sequencing input: PBMCs or T cells enriched from blood (not recorded which). The receptors stem from a man aged 35-49 years who had recovered from COVID-19.

This chain links TRBV9 with TRBJ1-1; unclear D gene. Germline V gives CDR1 SGDLS, CDR2 YYNGEE. The CDR3 loop spans 13 amino acids. Deletions cut 4 bases from V and 3 bases from J, with 10 bases between. CDR3 DNA sequence: TGTGCCAGCAGCCCGGACGGGGACACTGAAGCTTTCTTT. Amino acid sequence: CASSPDGDTEAFF.

V usage is TRBV7-9 and J usage is TRBJ1-1; D is perhaps TRBD1 (6 bases). The V and J ends lost 3 bases and 2 bases respectively, with 10 bases between them. Per the germline V gene, CDR1 is SEHNR and CDR2 is FQNEAQ (reference sequence). This CDR3 spans 14 amino acids. CDR3 sequence: CASSFGTSNTEAFF. The DNA for the CDR3 is TGTGCCAGCAGCTTCGGGACATCCAACACTGAAGCTTTCTTT.

This clone appeared once. The chain uses TRBV27 and TRBJ2-7, with unresolved D. V lost 0 bases and J lost 0, with 12 bases in between. Germline lookup yields CDR1 MNHEY and CDR2 SMNVEV (reference sequence). The CDR3 contains 16 residues. CDR3 region: CASSLSLSKSSYEQYF. CDR3 in DNA: TGTGCCAGCAGTTTATCCCTTAGTAAAAGCTCCTACGAGCAGTACTTC.

The V gene is TRBV2, the J gene TRBJ2-3; 7 bases are a match to TRBD2. Per germline, CDR1 SNHLY and CDR2 FYNNEI. The CDR3 runs 14 residues. V lost 9 bases, J lost 3 bases, and 9 bases stayed unmatched. CDR3 residues: CARASGGGTDTQYF. CDR3 in DNA: TGTGCCAGAGCTAGCGGTGGAGGGACAGATACGCAGTATTTT.

The genes are TRBV5-1 and TRBJ2-5, with 7 nucleotides matching TRBD1. V lost 4 bases, J lost 1 base, and 4 bases stayed unmatched. Germline CDR1 SGHRS, CDR2 YFSETQ. The CDR3 has 14 amino acids. CDR3 loop: CASSPGQTQETQYF. The CDR3 bases are TGCGCCAGCAGCCCGGGACAGACCCAAGAGACCCAGTACTTC.

The J gene is TRBJ2-7, the V gene TRBV21-1; TRBD2, the D gene given by the table, was not confirmed from the DNA. TRBV21-1 is a documented pseudogene. This CDR3 region has 15 residues. CDR3 DNA sequence: TGTGCCAGCAGCAAAGTTTCGGGGTGCTCCTACGAGCAGTACTTC. Protein: CASSKVSGCSYEQYF.

This clone was counted only a few times. The genes are TRBV19 and TRBJ1-2; 12 bases are a match to TRBD1. In germline, CDR1 is LNHDA, CDR2 SQIVND (reference sequence). Trimming at V came to 7 bases and at J to 0 bases, leaving 9 bases not matched to a gene. The CDR3 contains 17 residues. The CDR3 DNA sequence: TGTGCCAGTAAAGGGGGGACAGGGGGCGTCACTAACTATGGCTACACCTTC. Its protein is CASKGGTGGVTNYGYTF. Full variable domain (remainder filled in from reference TRBV19 and TRBJ1-2): DGGITQSPKYLFRKEGQNVTLSCEQNLNHDAMYWYRQDPGQGLRLIYYSQIVNDFQKGDIAEGYSVSREKKESFPLTVTSAQKNPTAFYLCASKGGTGGVTNYGYTFGSGTRLTVV.

The chain is built from TRBV9 and TRBJ2-3; no definite D call. CDR1 and CDR2 from the germline V gene are SGDLS and YYNGEE. The ends were cut back, 0 bases at V and 0 bases at J, with 5 bases in the middle. The CDR3 is made up of 14 amino acids. The CDR3 DNA sequence: TGTGCCAGCAGCGTAGTGGGCAGCACAGATACGCAGTATTTT. It is translated as CASSVVGSTDTQYF.